Sequencing of this TCR beta chain was carried out in a study of low-dose radiotherapy and immunotherapy resistance in tumors. As for the study in general: The study delivered 0.5 Gy per fraction every 2 weeks to Cohort 1, totaling 6.5 Gy. Participants in Cohort 2 were given 1 Gy per fraction every two weeks, for 13 Gy over 26 weeks. On an every-two-weeks schedule, patients received intravenous nivolumab 240 mg, along with ipilimumab 1 mg/kg every six weeks. For four cycles from cycle 1 day 1, patients took 300 mg oral aspirin daily.

TRAV- and TRBV-specific primers primed first-strand cDNA, covering alpha and beta chains. Over roughly 19 PCR cycles, TCRs were amplified from a constant-region primer and V-primer adapter. TCRdb reprocessed the reads via MiXCR and lists one record per CDR3 protein. The sample has 95,000 to 100,000 distinct CDR3 sequences, less than 25% seen once. Time point in this sample: after trial treatment. Treatment meaning: LDRT plus nivolumab, ipilimumab, low-dose cyclophosphamide and aspirin (RACIN trial). This clonotype was seen a few times. Germline V gene sequence: CDR1 SGHAT, CDR2 FQDESV (reference sequence). Trimming removed 1 base at V and 11 bases at J, with 19 bases between. The CDR3 runs to 15 residues.

This TCR derives from a male donor with prostate cancer. Source: PBMCs, taken after low-dose radiotherapy plus immunotherapy. The chain is built from TRBV11-1 and TRBJ2-3, with D unclear. DNA for the CDR3: TGTGCCAGCAGCTTAGATAGGACCGCCCCCCTGGGGCAGTATTTT. Its protein is CASSLDRTAPLGQYF. Together with reference TRBV11-1 and TRBJ2-3, the CDR3 gives the full variable domain: EAEVAQSPRYKITEKSQAVAFWCDPISGHATLYWYRQILGQGPELLVQFQDESVVDDSQLPKDRFSAERLKGVDSTLKIQPAELGDSAMYLCASSLDRTAPLGQYFGPGTRLTVL.